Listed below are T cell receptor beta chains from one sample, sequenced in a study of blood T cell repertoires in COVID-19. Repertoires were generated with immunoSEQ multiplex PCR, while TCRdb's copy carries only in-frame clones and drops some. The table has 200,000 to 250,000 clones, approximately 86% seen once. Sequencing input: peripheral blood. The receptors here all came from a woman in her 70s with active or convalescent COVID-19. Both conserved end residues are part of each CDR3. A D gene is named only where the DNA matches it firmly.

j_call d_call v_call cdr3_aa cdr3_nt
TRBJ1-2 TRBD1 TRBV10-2 CASTTGTANYGYTF TGCGCCAGCACCACCGGGACAGCAAACTATGGCTACACCTTC
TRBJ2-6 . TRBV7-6 CASSRGSSGANVLTF TGTGCCAGCAGCAGGGGCTCCTCTGGGGCCAACGTCCTGACTTTC
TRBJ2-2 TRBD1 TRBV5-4 CASSLEPDRVNTGELFF TGTGCCAGCAGCTTGGAACCGGACAGGGTGAACACCGGGGAGCTGTTTTTT
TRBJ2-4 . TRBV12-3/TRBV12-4 CASSEEKKIQYF TGTGCCAGCAGCGAGGAGAAAAAAATTCAGTACTTC
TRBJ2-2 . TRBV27 CASMDWPGELFF TGTGCCAGCATGGACTGGCCCGGGGAGCTGTTTTTT
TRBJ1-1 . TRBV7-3 CASSLSEVRTRAFF TGTGCCAGCAGCTTATCGGAAGTCAGGACTCGAGCTTTCTTT
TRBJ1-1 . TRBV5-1 CASSLAIGGGNTEAFF TGCGCCAGCAGCTTGGCGATCGGGGGAGGGAACACTGAAGCCTTCTTT
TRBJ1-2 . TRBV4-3 CASSQEDGGNYGYTF TGCGCCAGCAGCCAAGAAGACGGCGGTAACTATGGCTACACCTTC
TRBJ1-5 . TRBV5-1 CASRQGLNQPQHF TGCGCCAGCAGGCAGGGCCTAAATCAGCCCCAGCATTTT
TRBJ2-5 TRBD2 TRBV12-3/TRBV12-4 CASSPGGETQYF TGTGCCAGCAGTCCGGGGGGGGAGACCCAGTACTTC
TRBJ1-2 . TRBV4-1 CASSQGLWTAYGYTF TGCGCCAGCAGCCAAGGGCTTTGGACAGCCTATGGCTACACCTTC
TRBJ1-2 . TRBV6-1 CASSEVAPRTPKNGYTF TGTGCCAGCAGTGAAGTCGCCCCCCGAACTCCCAAGAACGGCTACACCTTC
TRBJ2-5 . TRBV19 CASTPGGGETQYF TGTGCCAGCACACCCGGGGGTGGCGAGACCCAGTACTTC
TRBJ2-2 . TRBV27 CASSLNRWVEVTGELFF TGTGCCAGCAGTCTAAACCGGTGGGTCGAGGTCACCGGGGAGCTGTTTTTT
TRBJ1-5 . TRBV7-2 CASSYRVGGYQPQHF TGTGCCAGCAGCTACAGGGTCGGGGGGTATCAGCCCCAGCATTTT
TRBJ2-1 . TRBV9 CASSVAGSNEQFF TGTGCCAGCAGCGTAGCGGGGAGCAATGAGCAGTTCTTC
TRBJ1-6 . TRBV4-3 CASSQEESEDSPLHF TGCGCCAGCAGCCAAGAGGAGTCGGAGGATTCACCCCTCCACTTT